Given below is one T cell receptor beta chain in context. What this receptor recognizes is not known. No base quality values were provided; no much bigger clone lies one nucleotide off. In total, more than 500 healthy bone marrow donors made up the cohort. At the time of sampling, every cohort member was nominally healthy, though immune exposures that went unrecorded were likely present. The donor was CMV seronegative and was included in the group of hundreds of seronegative cohort members. Every donor gave a peripheral blood sample, and the peripheral blood mononuclear cells from that sample were used for TCR beta sequencing. The Qiagen DNeasy Blood Extraction Kit was used to extract genomic DNA from the blood cell samples. This sample was taken from a study of cytomegalovirus exposure and HLA in healthy donors (dated by TCRdb to 2017 to 2019). Study-level background: An earlier analysis of some 550 of the donors reported roughly 270 Gb of sequence data and 117 million unique TCR beta sequences from about 180 million T cells. Class I and class II HLA loci were covered by the typing at four-digit resolution. The number of donors typed differed by locus, with 629-630 for A, B, C, DRB1 and DQB1, 522 for DQA1, 600 to 610 for DPA1, and some 440 for DPB1. The study was designed to test whether signatures of past pathogen exposure could be identified by cataloging public T cell receptors. Donor age, sex, ethnicity and CMV serostatus were compiled alongside the repertoire data. Every repertoire in the discovery cohort had been generated on one and the same sequencing platform. Among some 400 genotyped donors of the cohort, an average of approximately 220,000 unique TCR beta nucleotide sequences was sequenced per donor, of which 15% to 20% were non-productive. The study combined high-throughput TCR immunosequencing, statistical association of individual TCRs with disease status, and machine learning to predict cytomegalovirus infection status. About five DR-DQ haplotypes were handled as single units for association and clustering because linkage in the cohort was strong. Besides the first cohort of roughly 640 subjects, a separate validation cohort made up of over a hundred different subjects was used. Of the 398 genotyped donors, approximately 81% were placed in the genetic ancestry cluster associated with self-reported Caucasian donors. The later analysis used no new phenotypic data to find candidate immune exposures, relying instead on TCR beta sequences and their occurrence across donors. A later analysis re-analyzed previously published TCR beta repertoires from roughly 690 donors and added high-resolution HLA genotyping to study TCR occurrence patterns. An early release that covered about 600 HLA-typed donors contained approximately 300 gigabases of sequencing data and 85 million to 100 million unique TCR sequences. An earlier analysis of some 500 of the donors used high-throughput TCR beta sequencing to judge whether each TCR beta V gene segment behaved as functional or pseudogenic. A later genetic analysis took genome-wide SNP genotypes for about three fifths of the 666 donors and used that subset as a discovery cohort. The T cell repertoires of some 670 subjects were profiled by immunosequencing and related to cytomegalovirus serostatus. Points the paper makes about the study in general: This cohort had only TCR beta chains sequenced, and the lack of alpha or paired-chain data limited which features could be detected. Seventeen rarely observed V segments, including chromosome 9 orphons, were excluded from the earlier analysis of several hundred of the donors because counts were too low. According to a later analysis, parvovirus B19, influenza, CMV and Epstein-Barr virus appeared linked to several top co-occurrence clusters. A further reported finding was that TCR beta sequences accurately predicted the HLA-A and HLA-B alleles for most subjects in the first cohort. V-gene and J-gene trimming of TCR beta chains was associated with a missense DCLRE1C variant in a later genetic analysis, and the association was replicated in an independent cohort. In an earlier analysis of 587 of the donors, most TCR beta V segments were observed in productive rearrangements about 87% or about 30% of the time, broadly matching IMGT annotations. Compared with equally common non-associated chains, HLA-associated TCR beta chains in a later analysis were more clonally expanded and had lower generation probabilities. It was suggested by the authors that the approach could potentially be generalized to other disease states and immunological phenotypes. Sequencing depth was assumed to be roughly uniform across donors in the presence/absence analyses, though that assumption may not hold. At a false discovery rate of 0.05, a later analysis linked under 20,000 TCR beta sequences to specific HLA alleles. For the cohort, immune exposure information was limited to CMV serostatus. Assigning TCR associations to individual alleles was difficult when HLA alleles, especially DR and DQ, strongly co-occurred. In a later genetic analysis, fewer N-insertions in productive TCRs were reported among donors in an Asian-associated ancestry cluster than the roughly 710-donor mean. In both the original and validation cohorts, the classifier was reported to diagnose cytomegalovirus status with high specificity and sensitivity. Linkage disequilibrium might explain the correlated functional status among segregating V segments, but an unknown experimental factor could not be ruled out. According to a later analysis, most CMV-associated TCR beta chains appeared to be HLA-restricted, and the HLA associations seemed to be driven largely by CMV exposure. Because HLA typing was missing for some donors at each locus, association tests included only the typed subset. In vitro tests confirmed that a few of the cytomegalovirus-associated TCR beta chains recognize cytomegalovirus antigens. The study listed 164 TCR beta chains as associated with cytomegalovirus. A cluster of highly shared sequence variants was judged likely to be a technical artifact of the sequencing pipeline. Most TCR sequences were observed very rarely across donors, whereas some public TCRs were present in many individuals. In a later analysis, TCR association rates were found to vary across HLA loci, with the most associated TCRs seen for DRB1 alleles and the fewest for HLA-C alleles.

Libraries were built with the immunoSEQ multiplex PCR assay. For the multiplex PCR, a mixture combining 60 forward primers for TCR Vbeta segments and 13 reverse primers for TCR Jbeta segments was used. The CDR3 region of rearranged TCR beta genes was amplified from genomic DNA with a multiplex PCR assay. Amplified TCR beta libraries were sequenced as 87-base-pair reads on the Illumina HiSeq System. The paper's processing steps were these. In a later analysis, some 80 million unique TCR beta chains were counted across the 500 to 700 repertoires, and about 9.9 million of these chains were shared by at least two donors. To remove PCR and sequencing errors, raw reads were error-corrected and collapsed into unique sequences using a nearest-neighbor algorithm that merged closely related sequences. Alignment of CDR3 sequences to IMGT reference sequences was used to assign V, D and J gene segments. For a sequence to be retained, a match of at least six nucleotides to both a V gene segment and a J gene segment was required. Rearrangements were called productive when the CDR3 lacked stop codons and stayed in frame with V and J; all others were non-productive. Following IMGT convention, CDR3 was defined as the stretch from the second conserved V-encoded cysteine up to the conserved J-encoded phenylalanine. The earlier analysis of about 620 of the donors excluded sequences that lacked an unambiguous match to a single V gene segment. In an earlier analysis of approximately 550 of the donors, V segments were called functional above 56.7% productive rearrangements and were called segregating when the between-donor standard deviation exceeded 5%. A statistical classification framework was built for diagnosing cytomegalovirus status from the catalog of TCR beta chain sequences. V and J gene assignment, in a later analysis, came from comparing TCR nucleotide sequences with IMGT/GENE-DB human TR gene sequences. Using the TCRdist pipeline, a later analysis assigned CDR3 sequences along with most-parsimonious VDJ recombination scenarios. In a later analysis, each TCR beta chain was defined by its CDR3 amino acid sequence together with its V-gene family, and reads lacking a unique V-gene family were excluded. A later analysis removed 592 highly shared, low-generation-probability nucleotide sequences to deal with suspected cross-contamination and a sequencing artifact. In a later analysis, a clonal expansion index for each public chain was calculated from normalized within-repertoire ranks of inferred template counts. In a later analysis, generation probabilities were computed with a VDJ recombination model fitted to out-of-frame rearrangements, and the resulting probabilities were checked against IGoR. Hypergeometric tests were used in a later analysis to score TCR-TCR, TCR-HLA and TCR-CMV co-occurrence, with a repertoire-size bias correction applied to the TCR pairs. In a later analysis, false discovery rates were estimated by permuting HLA or CMV assignments 20 times. A later analysis grouped co-occurring TCRs with DBSCAN, adding TCRdist sequence similarity when clustering within HLA-allele-positive subsets. Repertoires with fewer than 30,000 or more than 120,000 public chains, plus five repertoires with anomalous nucleotide sharing, were excluded from co-occurrence clustering. The immuneACCESS repertoire file appears here via TCRdb, limited to in-frame rearrangements. These files lack a portion of the clones; in checked studies, under half of the deficit traces to unresolved V genes, and the cause of the others is not known. V and J calls and clone size are those listed in that table; D and trimming were worked out from the DNA. The sample contains roughly 180,000 clones, roughly 85% of them found a single time. Together, the top ten hold 1% of the sample.

The sequenced sample was PBMCs. The sequence came from a boy younger than 10 in good health and CMV-seronegative.

This receptor carries the CDR3 CASGGSNSPLHF. The DNA is as follows: TGTGCCAGCGGGGGGTCTAACTCACCCCTCCACTTT. The chain was built from TRBV28 and TRBJ1-6, with a tentative D gene TRBD1 over 5 matching bases. V was cut back by 8 bases and J by 10 bases, leaving a gap of 12 bases between them. CDR1 and CDR2 were assigned from the germline V gene as MDHEN and SYDVKM. CDR3 length: 12 amino acids, cysteine to phenylalanine. Here the CDR3 DNA is all that survives: 36 bases in frame from base 1.